This entry is about one T cell receptor beta chain. Its antigen is unknown. The data originate from a study of T cells after yellow fever vaccination. Looked up from germline, CDR1 is SGHNT and CDR2 is YYREEE (reference sequence). The junction had 8 bases not matched to a gene; V was cut back by 4 bases and J by 3 bases. The CDR3 spans 16 residues. General study results and limits: The booster response re-showed most primary clones: around 95% CD4, around 85% CD8.

TCRdb processed the 5' RACE reads anew with MiXCR; each CDR3 protein has one entry. The data contain some 560,000 distinct CDR3 sequences, 15% to 20% of them seen just once; the ten biggest clones take up around an eighth. The specimen was PBMCs, collected 15 days after the yellow fever booster vaccination. This TCR was sampled from a man under 40 who received the YFV17D yellow fever vaccine. The genes are TRBV5-4 and TRBJ2-3; TRBD1 matches at 10 bases. DNA for the CDR3: TGTGCCAGCAGCCAACCTCCGGGACAGGGGACAGATACGCAGTATTTT. Amino acid sequence: CASSQPPGQGTDTQYF.